The rows below give T cell receptor beta chains drawn from one sample of a study of cytomegalovirus exposure and HLA in healthy donors. Data came from immunoSEQ multiplex PCR; TCRdb stores just in-frame clones and leaves some out. In the table there are roughly 280,000 clones, approximately 70% of which are singletons. The material sequenced was PBMCs. These TCRs come from a female donor in good health and CMV-seronegative. Both conserved end residues are part of each CDR3. The order of the fields is CDR3 DNA, CDR3 protein, D gene, CDR3 length, clone size, V gene, J gene. The D gene is left open where the match is weak. Size tells how often a clone was seen (once, few, many) or the class of an expanded clone, and some rows leave it out.

cdr3_nt: TGTGCCAGCAGCGTAGCCCCGGCAGGCTCCTACGAGCAGTACTTC
cdr3_aa: CASSVAPAGSYEQYF
d_call: .
cdr3_length: 15
clone_size: few
v_call: TRBV9
j_call: TRBJ2-7

cdr3_nt: TGTGCCAGCAGTACGACAGCAACTAATGAAAAACTGTTTTTT
cdr3_aa: CASSTTATNEKLFF
d_call: .
cdr3_length: 14
clone_size: .
v_call: TRBV2
j_call: TRBJ1-4

cdr3_nt: TGTGCCAGCAGCCGTAGCGGATACTCCTACAATGAGCAGTTCTTC
cdr3_aa: CASSRSGYSYNEQFF
d_call: .
cdr3_length: 15
clone_size: .
v_call: TRBV13
j_call: TRBJ2-1

cdr3_nt: TGTGCCAGCAGCTTAGGGCGGGAGGAGGCACAAGAGACCCAGTACTTC
cdr3_aa: CASSLGREEAQETQYF
d_call: TRBD2
cdr3_length: 16
clone_size: .
v_call: TRBV13
j_call: TRBJ2-5

cdr3_nt: TGCGCCAGCAAATTGGGGGACTCTAACTATGGCTACACCTTC
cdr3_aa: CASKLGDSNYGYTF
d_call: .
cdr3_length: 14
clone_size: .
v_call: TRBV5-1
j_call: TRBJ1-2

cdr3_nt: TGCAGCGCCGAGACAGGGCGAGGCTACACCTTC
cdr3_aa: CSAETGRGYTF
d_call: TRBD1
cdr3_length: 11
clone_size: .
v_call: TRBV29-1
j_call: TRBJ1-2

cdr3_nt: TGTGCCAGCGATGGGGAGGCGGAGACCCAGTACTTC
cdr3_aa: CASDGEAETQYF
d_call: .
cdr3_length: 12
clone_size: .
v_call: TRBV5-8
j_call: TRBJ2-5

cdr3_nt: TGTGCCAGCAGCGCCTGGACGGGGAACAAGGCTGAAGCTTTCTTT
cdr3_aa: CASSAWTGNKAEAFF
d_call: .
cdr3_length: 15
clone_size: .
v_call: TRBV11-3
j_call: TRBJ1-1

cdr3_nt: TGTGCCAGCAGTCAAATAGCGGGAGATGCAGAGACCCAGTACTTC
cdr3_aa: CASSQIAGDAETQYF
d_call: TRBD2
cdr3_length: 15
clone_size: .
v_call: TRBV6-1
j_call: TRBJ2-5

cdr3_nt: TGTGCCAACCGCTACGATGGGCATTATTCACCCCTCCACTTT
cdr3_aa: CANRYDGHYSPLHF
d_call: .
cdr3_length: 14
clone_size: once
v_call: TRBV21-1
j_call: TRBJ1-6

cdr3_nt: TGCGCCAGCAGCTGGGGGGGGAGTGACTACAATGAGCAGTTCTTC
cdr3_aa: CASSWGGSDYNEQFF
d_call: TRBD2
cdr3_length: 15
clone_size: .
v_call: TRBV5-1
j_call: TRBJ2-1

cdr3_nt: TGTGCCAGCAGCTCCTCGGGGAGGGTCAACGAGCAGTACTTC
cdr3_aa: CASSSSGRVNEQYF
d_call: TRBD2
cdr3_length: 14
clone_size: .
v_call: TRBV5-6
j_call: TRBJ2-7

cdr3_nt: TGCGCCAGCAGCTACTATAACCGGGACTACGCATACAATGAGCAGTTCTTC
cdr3_aa: CASSYYNRDYAYNEQFF
d_call: TRBD2
cdr3_length: 17
clone_size: .
v_call: TRBV5-1
j_call: TRBJ2-1

cdr3_nt: TGTGCCAGCAGTTTATTTGGACAGAATAATTCACCCCTCCACTTT
cdr3_aa: CASSLFGQNNSPLHF
d_call: .
cdr3_length: 15
clone_size: .
v_call: TRBV27
j_call: TRBJ1-6

cdr3_nt: TGTGCCAGCAGGTCGCTAGCCCCCTACGAGCAGTACTTC
cdr3_aa: CASRSLAPYEQYF
d_call: .
cdr3_length: 13
clone_size: .
v_call: TRBV27
j_call: TRBJ2-7

cdr3_nt: TGCAGCGTTGCCCCTGGGACTAGCGGGGCCAAAAACATTCAGTACTTC
cdr3_aa: CSVAPGTSGAKNIQYF
d_call: TRBD2
cdr3_length: 16
clone_size: medium-sized
v_call: TRBV29-1
j_call: TRBJ2-4

cdr3_nt: TGCGCCAGCAGCTTTATCCAGACTAGCGGGAGTCCCGAGCAGTACTTC
cdr3_aa: CASSFIQTSGSPEQYF
d_call: TRBD2
cdr3_length: 16
clone_size: .
v_call: TRBV5-1
j_call: TRBJ2-7

cdr3_nt: TGTGCCAGCAGCTGGGACAGGGGGCCTTATCAGCCCCAGCATTTT
cdr3_aa: CASSWDRGPYQPQHF
d_call: TRBD1
cdr3_length: 15
clone_size: .
v_call: TRBV11-2
j_call: TRBJ1-5

cdr3_nt: TGTGCCAGCAGCGCAGGGTTACTTTACACAGATACGCAGTATTTT
cdr3_aa: CASSAGLLYTDTQYF
d_call: .
cdr3_length: 15
clone_size: .
v_call: TRBV9
j_call: TRBJ2-3

cdr3_nt: TGCGGGATGGAGGTTCTGGCCGGCTACACCTTC
cdr3_aa: CGMEVLAGYTF
d_call: .
cdr3_length: 11
clone_size: .
v_call: TRBV29-1
j_call: TRBJ1-2

cdr3_nt: TGTGCCAGCAGTTACTCGAGGATGGCCACCGGGGAGCTGTTTTTT
cdr3_aa: CASSYSRMATGELFF
d_call: .
cdr3_length: 15
clone_size: .
v_call: TRBV6-5
j_call: TRBJ2-2

cdr3_nt: TGTGCCAGCAGGGGACAGGGGTTGAACACTGAAGCTTTCTTT
cdr3_aa: CASRGQGLNTEAFF
d_call: TRBD1
cdr3_length: 14
clone_size: few
v_call: TRBV2
j_call: TRBJ1-1

cdr3_nt: TGTGCCTGGAGTGTTCTCACAGGGGTGGAGACCCAGTACTTC
cdr3_aa: CAWSVLTGVETQYF
d_call: TRBD1
cdr3_length: 14
clone_size: .
v_call: TRBV30
j_call: TRBJ2-5

cdr3_nt: TGTGCCAGCAGATCAACCGGGACAGGGGGAGAGACCCAGTACTTC
cdr3_aa: CASRSTGTGGETQYF
d_call: TRBD1
cdr3_length: 15
clone_size: .
v_call: TRBV2
j_call: TRBJ2-5

cdr3_nt: TGTGCCAGCAGTGATCCGCTAGCGGGAGAGCGAACAGATACGCAGTATTTT
cdr3_aa: CASSDPLAGERTDTQYF
d_call: TRBD2
cdr3_length: 17
clone_size: .
v_call: TRBV25-1
j_call: TRBJ2-3

cdr3_nt: TGTGCCAGCAGTTACCTATCGGGGGGGAACACTGAAGCTTTCTTT
cdr3_aa: CASSYLSGGNTEAFF
d_call: .
cdr3_length: 15
clone_size: .
v_call: TRBV6-5
j_call: TRBJ1-1

cdr3_nt: TGTGCCAGCAGTCACGGGAATGAGCAGTTCTTC
cdr3_aa: CASSHGNEQFF
d_call: .
cdr3_length: 11
clone_size: .
v_call: TRBV7-6
j_call: TRBJ2-1

cdr3_nt: TGCGCCAGCAGCTCCACCGGGACAGGGTATGCAGATACGCAGTATTTT
cdr3_aa: CASSSTGTGYADTQYF
d_call: TRBD1
cdr3_length: 16
clone_size: .
v_call: TRBV5-1
j_call: TRBJ2-3

cdr3_nt: TGTGCCAGCAGTTTATCTGGGCTAGCGGGAGCGTACGAGCAGTACTTC
cdr3_aa: CASSLSGLAGAYEQYF
d_call: TRBD2
cdr3_length: 16
clone_size: .
v_call: TRBV27
j_call: TRBJ2-7

cdr3_nt: TGCGCCAGCAGTAAGTTTCAGGGGTCACCCTACGAGCAGTACTTC
cdr3_aa: CASSKFQGSPYEQYF
d_call: .
cdr3_length: 15
clone_size: .
v_call: TRBV10-1
j_call: TRBJ2-7

cdr3_nt: TGTGCCAGCAGCGCGACAGCGGGAGAAACAGATACGCAGTATTTT
cdr3_aa: CASSATAGETDTQYF
d_call: TRBD2
cdr3_length: 15
clone_size: .
v_call: TRBV6-5
j_call: TRBJ2-3

cdr3_nt: TGTGCCAGCAGCTTCGGGACAGCGACTAACTATGGCTACACCTTC
cdr3_aa: CASSFGTATNYGYTF
d_call: TRBD1
cdr3_length: 15
clone_size: .
v_call: TRBV11-3
j_call: TRBJ1-2

cdr3_nt: TGCGCCAGCAGCTTAACGCAGTACGAGCAGTACTTC
cdr3_aa: CASSLTQYEQYF
d_call: .
cdr3_length: 12
clone_size: once
v_call: TRBV5-1
j_call: TRBJ2-7

cdr3_nt: TGTTCCAGCAGCTTAGAGTCGGACGAGCAGTACTTC
cdr3_aa: CSSSLESDEQYF
d_call: .
cdr3_length: 12
clone_size: .
v_call: TRBV7-9
j_call: TRBJ2-7

cdr3_nt: TGTGCCAGCAGTTTAGCAGGTCTCACAGATACGCAGTATTTT
cdr3_aa: CASSLAGLTDTQYF
d_call: .
cdr3_length: 14
clone_size: .
v_call: TRBV27
j_call: TRBJ2-3

cdr3_nt: TGTGCCAGCAGCTCGGCTGGCGGGACCCCCTACAATGAGCAGTTCTTC
cdr3_aa: CASSSAGGTPYNEQFF
d_call: .
cdr3_length: 16
clone_size: .
v_call: TRBV7-3
j_call: TRBJ2-1

cdr3_nt: TGCGCCAGCAGCCAAGGAGAGACAGGGCTCTATGGCTACACCTTC
cdr3_aa: CASSQGETGLYGYTF
d_call: TRBD1
cdr3_length: 15
clone_size: .
v_call: TRBV4-1
j_call: TRBJ1-2

cdr3_nt: TGCGCCAGCAGCCAACCCCGGGAGGGGGGCTACGAGCAGTACTTC
cdr3_aa: CASSQPREGGYEQYF
d_call: TRBD2
cdr3_length: 15
clone_size: .
v_call: TRBV4-1
j_call: TRBJ2-7

cdr3_nt: TGCGCCAGCAGCCAAGGACGAGGTTTGGAGTCTGGCTACACCTTC
cdr3_aa: CASSQGRGLESGYTF
d_call: .
cdr3_length: 15
clone_size: few
v_call: TRBV4-1
j_call: TRBJ1-2

cdr3_nt: TGCGCCAGCAGCTCCGACAGGGACGATGGCTACACCTTC
cdr3_aa: CASSSDRDDGYTF
d_call: TRBD1
cdr3_length: 13
clone_size: .
v_call: TRBV5-1
j_call: TRBJ1-2

cdr3_nt: TGTGCCAGCAGTTTATACCGGGGGGGGGACACTGAAGCTTTCTTT
cdr3_aa: CASSLYRGGDTEAFF
d_call: .
cdr3_length: 15
clone_size: .
v_call: TRBV27
j_call: TRBJ1-1

cdr3_nt: TGCGCCAGCAGCTTGGCCGGGACTAGAGAGACCCAGTACTTC
cdr3_aa: CASSLAGTRETQYF
d_call: TRBD2
cdr3_length: 14
clone_size: .
v_call: TRBV5-1
j_call: TRBJ2-5

cdr3_nt: TGTGCCAGCACCGGGGGGTCCGAGCAGTACTTC
cdr3_aa: CASTGGSEQYF
d_call: TRBD2
cdr3_length: 11
clone_size: .
v_call: TRBV2
j_call: TRBJ2-7

cdr3_nt: TGTTCCAGCAGCCTCCCGGGACTAGCGGGAGAGGGGCAGTACTTC
cdr3_aa: CSSSLPGLAGEGQYF
d_call: TRBD2
cdr3_length: 15
clone_size: .
v_call: TRBV7-9
j_call: TRBJ2-7

cdr3_nt: TGTGCCAGCAGCTTACGCCTAGCGGGGACCGGGGAGCTGTTTTTT
cdr3_aa: CASSLRLAGTGELFF
d_call: TRBD2
cdr3_length: 15
clone_size: .
v_call: TRBV5-4
j_call: TRBJ2-2

cdr3_nt: TGTGCCAGCAGTCCCCTAGGGAGTTACGAGCAGTACTTC
cdr3_aa: CASSPLGSYEQYF
d_call: .
cdr3_length: 13
clone_size: .
v_call: TRBV6-5
j_call: TRBJ2-7

cdr3_nt: TGTGCCAGCAGTTTATTACGGGGCTCTGGGGCCAACGTCCTGACTTTC
cdr3_aa: CASSLLRGSGANVLTF
d_call: .
cdr3_length: 16
clone_size: .
v_call: TRBV27
j_call: TRBJ2-6

cdr3_nt: TGCGCCAGCAGTGGTTCACAGCCGAACACCGGGGAGCTGTTTTTT
cdr3_aa: CASSGSQPNTGELFF
d_call: .
cdr3_length: 15
clone_size: .
v_call: TRBV23-1
j_call: TRBJ2-2

cdr3_nt: TGTGCCTGGAGTAAGTTGGGGGACTACGAAGCGGGCCTCACAGATACGCAGTATTTT
cdr3_aa: CAWSKLGDYEAGLTDTQYF
d_call: TRBD2
cdr3_length: 19
clone_size: .
v_call: TRBV30
j_call: TRBJ2-3

cdr3_nt: TGTGCCACCAGCAGAGATTATAACACCGCGGACAATAATTCACCCCTCCACTTT
cdr3_aa: CATSRDYNTADNNSPLHF
d_call: .
cdr3_length: 18
clone_size: .
v_call: TRBV15
j_call: TRBJ1-6